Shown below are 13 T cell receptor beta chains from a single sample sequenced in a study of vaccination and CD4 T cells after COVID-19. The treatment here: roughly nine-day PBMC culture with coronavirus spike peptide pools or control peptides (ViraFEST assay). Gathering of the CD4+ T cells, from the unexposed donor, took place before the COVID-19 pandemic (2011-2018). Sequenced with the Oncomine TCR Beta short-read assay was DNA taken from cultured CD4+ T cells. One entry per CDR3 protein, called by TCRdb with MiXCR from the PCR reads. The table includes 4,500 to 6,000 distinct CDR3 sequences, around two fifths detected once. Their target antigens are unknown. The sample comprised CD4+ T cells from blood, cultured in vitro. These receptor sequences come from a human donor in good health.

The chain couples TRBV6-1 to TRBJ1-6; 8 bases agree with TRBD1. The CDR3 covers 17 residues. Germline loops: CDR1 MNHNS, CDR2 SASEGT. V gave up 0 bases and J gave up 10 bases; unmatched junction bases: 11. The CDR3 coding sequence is TGTGCCAGCAGTGAAGCGCTAGGAGACAGGGGTGGCTCACCCCTCCACTTT. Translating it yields CASSEALGDRGGSPLHF.

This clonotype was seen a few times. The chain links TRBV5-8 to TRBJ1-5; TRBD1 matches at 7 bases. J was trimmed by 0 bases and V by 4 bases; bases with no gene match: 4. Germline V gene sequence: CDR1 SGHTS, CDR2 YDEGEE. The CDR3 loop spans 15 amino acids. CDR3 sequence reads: CASSIQGSSNQPQHF. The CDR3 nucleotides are TGTGCCAGCAGCATACAGGGGTCTAGCAATCAGCCCCAGCATTTT.

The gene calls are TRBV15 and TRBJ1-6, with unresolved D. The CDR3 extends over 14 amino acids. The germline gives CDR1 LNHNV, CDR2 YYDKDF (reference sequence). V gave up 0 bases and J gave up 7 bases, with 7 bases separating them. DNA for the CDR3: TGTGCCACCAGCAGAGATCTTCAGAATTCACCCCTCCACTTT. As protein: CATSRDLQNSPLHF. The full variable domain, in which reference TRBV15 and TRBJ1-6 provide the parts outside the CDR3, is DAMVIQNPRYQVTQFGKPVTLSCSQTLNHNVMYWYQQKSSQAPKLLFHYYDKDFNNEADTPDNFQSRRPNTSFCFLDIRSPGLGDTAMYLCATSRDLQNSPLHFGNGTRLTVT.

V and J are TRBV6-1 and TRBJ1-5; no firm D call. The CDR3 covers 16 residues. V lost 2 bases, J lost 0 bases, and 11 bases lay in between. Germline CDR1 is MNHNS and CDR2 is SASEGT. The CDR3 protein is CASSEIISPSNQPQHF. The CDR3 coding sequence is TGTGCCAGCAGTGAAATTATTTCCCCTAGCAATCAGCCCCAGCATTTT.

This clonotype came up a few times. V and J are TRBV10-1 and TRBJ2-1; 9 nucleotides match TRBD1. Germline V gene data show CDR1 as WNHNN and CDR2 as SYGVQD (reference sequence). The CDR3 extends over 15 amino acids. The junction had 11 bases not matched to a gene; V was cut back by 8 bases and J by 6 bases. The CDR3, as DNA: TGCGCCAGCCGGGGGTCGGACAGGGGATCCAATGAGCAGTTCTTC. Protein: CASRGSDRGSNEQFF.

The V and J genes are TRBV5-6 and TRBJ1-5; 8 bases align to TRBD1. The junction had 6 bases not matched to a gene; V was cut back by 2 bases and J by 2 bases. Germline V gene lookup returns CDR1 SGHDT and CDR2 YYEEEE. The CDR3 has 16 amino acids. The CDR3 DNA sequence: TGTGCCAGCAGCTTCCAGGGGGCGGGCGGCAATCAGCCCCAGCATTTT. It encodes CASSFQGAGGNQPQHF. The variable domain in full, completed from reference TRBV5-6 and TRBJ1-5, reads DAGVTQSPTHLIKTRGQQVTLRCSPKSGHDTVSWYQQALGQGPQFIFQYYEEEERQRGNFPDRFSGHQFPNYSSELNVNALLLGDSALYLCASSFQGAGGNQPQHFGDGTRLSIL.

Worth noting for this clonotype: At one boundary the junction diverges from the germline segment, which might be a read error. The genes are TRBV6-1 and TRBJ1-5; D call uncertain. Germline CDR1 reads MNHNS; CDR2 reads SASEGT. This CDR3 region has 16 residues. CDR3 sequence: CASSGEGPYSNQPQHF. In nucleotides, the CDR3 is TGTGCCAGTAGTGGGGAAGGACCCTATAGCAATCAGCCCCAGCATTTT.

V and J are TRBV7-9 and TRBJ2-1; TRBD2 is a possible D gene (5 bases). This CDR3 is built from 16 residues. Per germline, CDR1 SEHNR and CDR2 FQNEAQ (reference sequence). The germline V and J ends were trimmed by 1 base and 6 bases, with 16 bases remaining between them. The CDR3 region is CASSLGGVPWGNEQFF. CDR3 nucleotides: TGTGCCAGCAGCTTAGGGGGAGTCCCCTGGGGCAATGAGCAGTTCTTC. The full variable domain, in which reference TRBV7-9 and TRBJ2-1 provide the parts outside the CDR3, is DTGVSQNPRHKITKRGQNVTFRCDPISEHNRLYWYRQTLGQGPEFLTYFQNEAQLEKSRLLSDRFSAERPKGSFSTLEIQRTEQGDSAMYLCASSLGGVPWGNEQFFGPGTRLTVL.

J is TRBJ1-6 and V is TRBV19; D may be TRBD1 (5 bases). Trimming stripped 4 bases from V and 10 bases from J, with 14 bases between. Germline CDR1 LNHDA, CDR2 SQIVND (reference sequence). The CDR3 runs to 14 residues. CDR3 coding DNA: TGTGCCAGTAGTAATCAGGGAAGTGTCTCACCCCTCCACTTT. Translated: CASSNQGSVSPLHF.

The DNA of the CDR3 is TGTGCCAGCAGCTTACCCCCCGGGGCCCTTACGGAGCAGTACTTC. It translates to CASSLPPGALTEQYF. The chain joins TRBV7-6 to TRBJ2-1; D may be TRBD1 or TRBD2 (5 bases each). The last part of the DNA fits TRBJ2-7 better; the J call may be wrong. CDR3 length: 15 residues. Germline V CDR1 and CDR2: SGHVS, FNYEAQ.

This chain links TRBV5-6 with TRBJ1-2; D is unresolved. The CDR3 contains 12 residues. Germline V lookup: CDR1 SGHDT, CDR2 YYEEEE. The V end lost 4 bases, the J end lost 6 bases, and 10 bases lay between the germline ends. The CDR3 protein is CASSRVRDGYTF. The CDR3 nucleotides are TGTGCCAGCAGCCGCGTTAGGGATGGCTACACCTTC.

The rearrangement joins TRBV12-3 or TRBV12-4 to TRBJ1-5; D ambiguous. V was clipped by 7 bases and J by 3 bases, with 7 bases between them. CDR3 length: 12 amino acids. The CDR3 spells CASTDTNQPQHF. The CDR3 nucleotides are TGTGCCAGCACCGACACCAATCAGCCCCAGCATTTT.

The CDR3, as DNA: TGTGCCAGCAGTGACTCGAACCATTTGACAAACCTCCCCCCCTGTGGCTACACCTTC. The encoded protein is CASSDSNHLTNLPPCGYTF. This chain links TRBV6-4 with TRBJ1-2; D not certain. CDR3 size: 19 residues. Looked up from germline, CDR1 is MRHNA and CDR2 is SNTAGT. The V end was cut by 0 bases, the J end by 7 bases, with 27 bases between.